This T cell receptor beta chain was profiled in a study of blood T cell repertoires in COVID-19. As for the study in general: Sample material is recorded as cDNA or gDNA derived from T cells, B-cell-depleted T cells, or PBMCs.

Clones were read by immunoSEQ multiplex PCR, and TCRdb kept only the in-frame ones, dropping some. This sample has about 120,000 clones; 88% occur once, and the top ten carry 6% to 8.5%. This CDR3 is 14 amino acids long. Trimming stripped 7 bases from V and 0 bases from J, with 14 bases between. Per germline, CDR1 SGHRS and CDR2 YFSETQ. The V gene is TRBV5-1, the J gene TRBJ2-7; TRBD1 is a possible D gene (6 bases). This clonotype was obtained from a man over 45 with acute or convalescent COVID-19. Sequencing was done on a sample of peripheral blood. CDR3 bases: TGCGCCAGCGGTCGACAGGAAAGCTCCTACGAGCAGTACTTC. Its protein is CASGRQESSYEQYF.